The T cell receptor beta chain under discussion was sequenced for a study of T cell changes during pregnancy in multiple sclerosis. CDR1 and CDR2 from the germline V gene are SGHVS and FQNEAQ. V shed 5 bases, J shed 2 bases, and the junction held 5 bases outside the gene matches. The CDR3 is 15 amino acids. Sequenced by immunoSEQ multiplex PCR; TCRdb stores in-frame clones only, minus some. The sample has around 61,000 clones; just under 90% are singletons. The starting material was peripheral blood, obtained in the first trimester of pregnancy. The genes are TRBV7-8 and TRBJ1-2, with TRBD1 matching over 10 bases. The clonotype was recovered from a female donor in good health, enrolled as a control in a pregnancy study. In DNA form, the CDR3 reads TGTGCCAGCAGCCTCGGGGGACAGGGGAACTATGGCTACACCTTC. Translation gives CASSLGGQGNYGYTF.